This entry lists 5 T cell receptor beta chains sequenced from one sample in a study of shared clonotypes between healthy human individuals. Here immunoSEQ multiplex PCR was the method, and the copy in TCRdb shows in-frame clones only, minus some. The table records around 500,000 clones, roughly 77% of them present only once. Sample: PBMCs. The receptors come from a woman aged 40 to 49 in good health. Some clones in this sample may be carry-over from other donors' samples.

As concerns this clone: A read error may explain this, as a much larger clone is one base away. The chain has TRBV4-1 and TRBJ2-2, with 7 bases that match TRBD2. The V gene's germline CDR1 is MGHRA and CDR2 YSYEKL. The CDR3 is made up of 16 amino acids. This CDR3 reads CASSPGRAGRTGGLFF. CDR3 in DNA: TGCGCCAGCAGCCCTGGGAGGGCCGGGCGGACCGGGGGGCTGTTTTTT.

V is TRBV5-4 and J is TRBJ2-5; perhaps TRBD2 as D (6 bases). This CDR3 contains 13 residues. The ends were cut back, 1 base at V and 4 bases at J, with 8 bases in the middle. Germline CDR1 SGHNT, CDR2 YYREEE (reference sequence). The CDR3 reads CASSLHSGETQYF. The CDR3 DNA reads as TGTGCCAGCAGCTTGCATAGCGGAGAGACCCAGTACTTC.

The gene calls are TRBV4-1 and TRBJ2-3; D remains ambiguous. CDR1 MGHRA and CDR2 YSYEKL come from the germline V gene. There are 14 residues in the CDR3. Trimming removed 0 bases from V and 4 bases from J, with 8 bases in between. CDR3 sequence reads: CASSQERGPDTQYF. CDR3 coding DNA: TGCGCCAGCAGCCAAGAAAGAGGCCCAGATACGCAGTATTTT.

The V and J genes are TRBV5-6 and TRBJ1-1; D not resolved. V lost 0 bases and J lost 5, with 11 bases in between. Germline V gives CDR1 SGHDT, CDR2 YYEEEE. The CDR3 consists of 14 residues. In nucleotides, the CDR3 is TGTGCCAGCAGCTTGGAGCCCATGGGGACTGAAGCTTTCTTT. It specifies CASSLEPMGTEAFF. Drawing the rest from reference TRBV5-6 and TRBJ1-1, the complete variable domain is DAGVTQSPTHLIKTRGQQVTLRCSPKSGHDTVSWYQQALGQGPQFIFQYYEEEERQRGNFPDRFSGHQFPNYSSELNVNALLLGDSALYLCASSLEPMGTEAFFGQGTRLTVV.

CDR3 amino acids: CASSLSTGASNEKLFF. The CDR3 nucleotides are TGTGCCAGCAGCTTAAGCACGGGGGCTTCGAATGAAAAACTGTTTTTT. V usage is TRBV7-9 and J usage is TRBJ1-4; D might be TRBD1 (6 bases). The length of the CDR3 is 16 residues. Germline V gene sequence: CDR1 SEHNR, CDR2 FQNEAQ (reference sequence). Trimming cost V 2 bases and J 5 bases, with 15 bases left between them.